Sequencing of this T cell receptor (beta chain) was carried out in a study of cytomegalovirus exposure and HLA in healthy donors. The CDR3 totals 15 residues. V dropped 0 bases and J dropped 6 bases, with 14 bases sitting between them. Germline-derived CDR1 and CDR2 are MGHRA and YSYEKL. The PCR contained 60 Vbeta and 13 Jbeta primers. Data came from immunoSEQ multiplex PCR; TCRdb stores just in-frame clones and leaves some out. Found here are about 94,000 clones, around 80% of them singletons; the top ten hold about 0.79%. This chain joins TRBV4-1 and TRBJ1-2, with D hard to call. This TCR was recovered from a woman in her sixties or seventies in good health and CMV-seronegative. The specimen sequenced was PBMCs. The CDR3 DNA follows: TGCGCCAGCAGCCAAGATGTGTTCCCCAGGAATGGCTACACCTTC. It is translated as CASSQDVFPRNGYTF.